A selection of T cell receptor beta chains follows, all from one sample in a study of blood T cell repertoires in COVID-19. TCRdb's table, derived via immunoSEQ multiplex PCR, lists solely in-frame clones and lacks some. The table has over 150,000 clones, over 70% seen once. Material for sequencing was PBMCs or T cells enriched from blood (not recorded which). The receptor source for this set is a woman aged 60-75 years who had recovered from COVID-19. Both conserved end residues are part of each CDR3. The order of the fields is D gene, V gene, clone size, J gene, CDR3 DNA, CDR3 protein. The D gene is left open where the match is weak. Clone size is stated in some rows and not others, as once, few, many or a class when expanded.

TRBD2	TRBV5-1	NA	TRBJ2-2	TGCGCCAGCAGCCGGGGACTAGATGGCGGGGAGCTGTTTTTT	CASSRGLDGGELFF
NA	TRBV3-1/TRBV3-2	NA	TRBJ1-1	TGTGCCAGCAGCCGGGTCAGGGGAATGAACACTGAAGCTTTCTTT	CASSRVRGMNTEAFF
NA	TRBV30	NA	TRBJ2-7	TGTGCCTGGAGTGTACGGGGGGCTGCCTACGAGCAGTACTTC	CAWSVRGAAYEQYF
TRBD1	TRBV30	few	TRBJ1-6	TGTGCCTGGAGCGAGGGACAGTTAACTTTTTCACCCCTCCACTTT	CAWSEGQLTFSPLHF
NA	TRBV11-2	NA	TRBJ1-1	TGTGCCAGCAGCCCTCCGTGGGGCTCTGAAGCTTTCTTT	CASSPPWGSEAFF
TRBD1	TRBV30	once	TRBJ1-6	TGTGCCTGGAGTGTCGACAGGGGACAAGAATCACCCCTCCACTTT	CAWSVDRGQESPLHF
TRBD2	TRBV30	NA	TRBJ2-3	TGTGCCTGGAGATACCCTAGCGGGGGGGGAGATACGCAGTATTTT	CAWRYPSGGGDTQYF
NA	TRBV4-2	NA	TRBJ1-2	TGTGCCAGCAGCCGAGAGGCAATCAACTATGGCTACACCTTC	CASSREAINYGYTF
NA	TRBV19	NA	TRBJ1-2	TGTGCCAGTAGGGGAGAGGGGGTAATTAACTATGGCTACACCTTC	CASRGEGVINYGYTF
NA	TRBV19	NA	TRBJ2-1	TGTGCCAGTACCGCCGACAGGAGCTCCTACAATGAGCAGTTCTTC	CASTADRSSYNEQFF
NA	TRBV12-3/TRBV12-4	NA	TRBJ1-2	TGTGCCAGCAGCCTCAGGGTGGGCGGCTACACCTTC	CASSLRVGGYTF
TRBD1	TRBV6-5	NA	TRBJ2-7	TGTGCCAGCAGTTACACCTCCGGACAGGGAGGCGGGCAGTACTTC	CASSYTSGQGGGQYF
NA	TRBV27	once	TRBJ2-7	TGTGCCAGCAGTTTATCATGGCAGGCCTACGAGCAGTACTTC	CASSLSWQAYEQYF
TRBD1	TRBV10-3	once	TRBJ2-3	TGTGCCATCAGCGGAGGGACAGGGGGCACAGATACGCAGTATTTT	CAISGGTGGTDTQYF
NA	TRBV5-5	NA	TRBJ1-5	TGTGCCAGCAGCCTCACGTGGCCCAATCAGCCCCAGCATTTT	CASSLTWPNQPQHF
TRBD2	TRBV27	NA	TRBJ2-7	TGTGCCAGCAGTTTCCTGACTAGCGGGGTGTACGAGCAGTACTTC	CASSFLTSGVYEQYF
NA	TRBV19	NA	TRBJ2-3	TGTGCCACAAGAAATCATGCGGGCGCAGATACGCAGTATTTT	CATRNHAGADTQYF
NA	TRBV6-5	NA	TRBJ1-3	TGTGCCAGCAGTCGTGGAGGAGCTGGAAACACCATATATTTT	CASSRGGAGNTIYF
NA	TRBV24-1	NA	TRBJ2-1	TGTGCCACCAGTGATCCCCACAGGTCACCCTACAATGAGCAGTTCTTC	CATSDPHRSPYNEQFF
TRBD2	TRBV9	NA	TRBJ2-3	TGTGCCAGCAGCGGCGGGGGGCATGGAGATACGCAGTATTTT	CASSGGGHGDTQYF
NA	TRBV3-1/TRBV3-2	NA	TRBJ1-1	TGTGCCAGCAGCCAAGATGAGGGGGTGACTGAAGCTTTCTTT	CASSQDEGVTEAFF
NA	TRBV20-1	NA	TRBJ2-5	TGCAGTGCTAGTCCTCAGGGGATAGGGGTGACCCAGTACTTC	CSASPQGIGVTQYF
TRBD1	TRBV14	NA	TRBJ2-1	TGTGCCAGCAGCCCAAGAGGACAGGGAACCTACAATGAGCAGTTCTTC	CASSPRGQGTYNEQFF
NA	TRBV3-1/TRBV3-2	few	TRBJ2-1	TGTGCCAGCAGCCAAGACTCCGTCCCCTACAATGAGCAGTTCTTC	CASSQDSVPYNEQFF
NA	TRBV7-9	NA	TRBJ1-1	TGTGCCAGCAGCTTAGGGGCAGGAAACACTGAAGCTTTCTTT	CASSLGAGNTEAFF
TRBD1	TRBV6-6	few	TRBJ2-4	TGTGCCAGCAGTCCCAGAGAGAGACAGGGTACCCCCAAAAACATTCAGTACTTC	CASSPRERQGTPKNIQYF
TRBD1	TRBV5-1	NA	TRBJ2-5	TGCGCCAGCAGACTGACAGGGGGCGCAGAGACCCAGTACTTC	CASRLTGGAETQYF
NA	TRBV24-1	NA	TRBJ2-7	TGTGCCACCAGTGATTCGGCCTACGAGCAGTACTTC	CATSDSAYEQYF
NA	TRBV6-1	NA	TRBJ2-7	TGTGCCAGCAGTGAGGGCTTATCCGCAGGGTACGAGCAGTACTTC	CASSEGLSAGYEQYF